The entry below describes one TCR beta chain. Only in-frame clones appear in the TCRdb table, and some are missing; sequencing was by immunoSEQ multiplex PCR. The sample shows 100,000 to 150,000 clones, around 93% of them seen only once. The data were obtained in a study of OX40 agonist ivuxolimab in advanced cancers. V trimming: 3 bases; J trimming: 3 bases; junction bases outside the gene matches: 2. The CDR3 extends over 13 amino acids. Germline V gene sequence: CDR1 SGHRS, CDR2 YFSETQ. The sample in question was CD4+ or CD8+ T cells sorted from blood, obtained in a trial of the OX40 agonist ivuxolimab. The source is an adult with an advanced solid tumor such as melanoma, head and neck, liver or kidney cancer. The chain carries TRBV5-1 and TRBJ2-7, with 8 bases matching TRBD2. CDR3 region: CASSSGLVYEQYF. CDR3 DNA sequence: TGCGCCAGCAGCTCGGGACTAGTCTACGAGCAGTACTTC.